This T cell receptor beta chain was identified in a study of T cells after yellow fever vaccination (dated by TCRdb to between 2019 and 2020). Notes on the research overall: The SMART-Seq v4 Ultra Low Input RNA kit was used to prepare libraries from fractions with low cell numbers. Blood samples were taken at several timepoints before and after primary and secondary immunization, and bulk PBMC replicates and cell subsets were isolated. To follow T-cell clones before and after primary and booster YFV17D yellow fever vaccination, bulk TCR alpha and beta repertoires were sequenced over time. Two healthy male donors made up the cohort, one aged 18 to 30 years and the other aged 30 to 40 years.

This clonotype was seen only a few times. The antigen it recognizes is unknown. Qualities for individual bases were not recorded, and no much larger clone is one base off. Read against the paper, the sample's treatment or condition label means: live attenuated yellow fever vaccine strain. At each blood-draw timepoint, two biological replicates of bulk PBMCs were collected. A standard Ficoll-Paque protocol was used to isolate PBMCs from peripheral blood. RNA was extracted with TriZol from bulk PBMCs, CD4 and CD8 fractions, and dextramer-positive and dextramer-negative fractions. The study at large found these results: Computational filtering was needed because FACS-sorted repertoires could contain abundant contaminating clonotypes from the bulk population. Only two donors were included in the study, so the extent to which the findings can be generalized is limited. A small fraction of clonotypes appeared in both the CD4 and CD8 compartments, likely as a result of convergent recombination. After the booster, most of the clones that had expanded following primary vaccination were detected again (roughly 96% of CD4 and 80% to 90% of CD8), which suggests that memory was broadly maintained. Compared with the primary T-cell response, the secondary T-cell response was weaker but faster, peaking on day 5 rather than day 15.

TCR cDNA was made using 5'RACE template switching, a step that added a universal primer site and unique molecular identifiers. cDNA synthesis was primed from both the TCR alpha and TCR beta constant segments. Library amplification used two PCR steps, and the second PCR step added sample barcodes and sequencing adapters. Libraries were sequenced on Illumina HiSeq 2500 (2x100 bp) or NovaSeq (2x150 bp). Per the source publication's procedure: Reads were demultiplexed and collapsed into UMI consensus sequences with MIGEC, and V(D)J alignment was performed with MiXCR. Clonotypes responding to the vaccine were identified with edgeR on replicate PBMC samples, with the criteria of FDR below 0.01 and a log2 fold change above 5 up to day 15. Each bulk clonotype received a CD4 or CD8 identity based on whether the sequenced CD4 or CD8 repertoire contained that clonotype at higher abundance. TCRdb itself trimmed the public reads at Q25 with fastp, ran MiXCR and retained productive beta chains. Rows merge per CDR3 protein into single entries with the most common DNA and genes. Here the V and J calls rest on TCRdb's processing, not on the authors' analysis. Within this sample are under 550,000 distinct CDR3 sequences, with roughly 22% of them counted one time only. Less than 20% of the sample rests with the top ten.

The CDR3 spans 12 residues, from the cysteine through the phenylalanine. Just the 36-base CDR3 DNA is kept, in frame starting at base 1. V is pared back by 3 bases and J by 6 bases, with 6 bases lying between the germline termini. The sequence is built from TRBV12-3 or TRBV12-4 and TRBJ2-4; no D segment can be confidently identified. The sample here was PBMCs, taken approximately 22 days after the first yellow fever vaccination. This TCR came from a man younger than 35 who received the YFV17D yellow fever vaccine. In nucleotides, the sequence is TGTGCCAGCAGTTTCGGCATAAACATTCAGTACTTC. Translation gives CASSFGINIQYF.